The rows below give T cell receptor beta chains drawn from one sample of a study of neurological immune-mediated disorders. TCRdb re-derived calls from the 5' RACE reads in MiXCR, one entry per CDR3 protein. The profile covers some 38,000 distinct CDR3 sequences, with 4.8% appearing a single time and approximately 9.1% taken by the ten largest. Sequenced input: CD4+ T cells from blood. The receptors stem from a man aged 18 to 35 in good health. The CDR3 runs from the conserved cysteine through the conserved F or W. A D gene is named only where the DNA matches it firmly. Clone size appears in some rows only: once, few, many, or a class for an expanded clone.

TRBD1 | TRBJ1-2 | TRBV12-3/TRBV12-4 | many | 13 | CASSSTGFYGYTF | TGTGCCAGCAGTTCGACAGGGTTTTATGGCTACACCTTC
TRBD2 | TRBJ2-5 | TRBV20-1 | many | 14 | CSANPSGAQETQYF | TGCAGTGCTAACCCTAGCGGGGCGCAAGAGACCCAGTACTTC
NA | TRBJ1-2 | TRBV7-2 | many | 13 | CASSPRTPHGYTF | TGTGCCAGCAGCCCGAGGACACCCCATGGCTACACCTTC
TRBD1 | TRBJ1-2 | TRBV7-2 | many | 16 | CASSLGLGQGAIGYTF | TGTGCCAGCAGCTTAGGCTTGGGACAGGGGGCTATTGGCTACACCTTC
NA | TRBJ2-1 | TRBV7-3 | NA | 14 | CASSSMTGRREQFF | TGTGCCAGCAGCTCGATGACAGGACGGAGAGAGCAGTTCTTC
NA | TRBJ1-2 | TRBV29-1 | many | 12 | CSVHAGNYGYTF | TGCAGCGTTCATGCAGGCAACTATGGCTACACCTTC
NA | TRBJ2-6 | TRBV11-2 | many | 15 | CASSLGSSGANVLTF | TGTGCCAGCAGCTTAGGAAGCTCTGGGGCCAACGTCCTGACTTTC
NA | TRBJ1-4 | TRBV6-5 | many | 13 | CASRDSGNEKLFF | TGTGCCAGCAGGGACAGCGGGAATGAAAAACTGTTTTTT
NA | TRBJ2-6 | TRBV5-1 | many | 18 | CASSLNGDTSSGANVLTF | TGCGCCAGCAGCTTGAATGGGGACACCAGCTCTGGGGCCAACGTCCTGACTTTC
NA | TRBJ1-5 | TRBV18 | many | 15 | CATSRYTGSNQPQHF | TGTGCCACCTCACGTTACACGGGCAGCAATCAGCCCCAGCATTTT
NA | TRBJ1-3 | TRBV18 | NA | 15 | CASSPQGSRGNTIYF | TGTGCCAGCTCCCCACAGGGATCGCGCGGAAACACCATATATTTT
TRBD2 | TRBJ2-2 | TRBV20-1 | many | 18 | CSAQRSGGAITGTGELFF | TGCAGTGCCCAACGGAGCGGGGGGGCTATAACTGGCACCGGGGAGCTGTTTTTT
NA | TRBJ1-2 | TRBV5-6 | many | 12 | CASSLDRYGYTF | TGTGCCAGCAGCTTGGACAGATATGGCTACACCTTC
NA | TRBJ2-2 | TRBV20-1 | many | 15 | CSAREFARPTGELFF | TGCAGTGCTAGAGAGTTCGCCAGGCCCACCGGGGAGCTGTTTTTT
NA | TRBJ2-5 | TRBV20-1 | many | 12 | CSARGLGETQYF | TGCAGTGCTAGAGGCCTCGGGGAGACCCAGTACTTC
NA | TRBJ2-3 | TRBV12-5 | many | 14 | CASGRDSLGDTQYF | TGTGCTAGTGGCCGGGACTCCCTGGGAGATACGCAGTATTTT
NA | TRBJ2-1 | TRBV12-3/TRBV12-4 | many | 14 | CASSLTRKDNEQFF | TGTGCCAGCAGTTTAACCCGGAAAGACAATGAGCAGTTCTTC
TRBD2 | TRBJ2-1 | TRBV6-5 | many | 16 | CASSYSSGGGYNEQFF | TGTGCCAGCAGTTACTCTAGCGGGGGGGGATACAATGAGCAGTTCTTC
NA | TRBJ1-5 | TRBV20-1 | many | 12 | CSAINVGGAQHF | TGCAGTGCTATAAACGTAGGAGGAGCCCAGCATTTT
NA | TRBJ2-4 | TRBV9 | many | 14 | CASSVGGYGNIQYF | TGTGCCAGCAGCGTAGGGGGATATGGGAACATTCAGTACTTC
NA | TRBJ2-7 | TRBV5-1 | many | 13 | CASSIPGVGEQYF | TGCGCCAGCAGCATCCCCGGGGTGGGCGAGCAGTACTTC
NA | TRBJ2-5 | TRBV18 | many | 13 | CASSPSSGETQYF | TGTGCCAGCTCACCATCGTCGGGAGAGACCCAGTACTTC
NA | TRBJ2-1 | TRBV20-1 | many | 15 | CSVYGTRSSYNEQFF | TGCAGTGTTTACGGGACAAGGAGCTCCTACAATGAGCAGTTCTTC
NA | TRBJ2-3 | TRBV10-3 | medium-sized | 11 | CAIGSADTQYF | TGTGCCATCGGCTCGGCAGATACGCAGTATTTT
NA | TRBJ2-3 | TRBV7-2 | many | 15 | CASSLWARPEDTQYF | TGTGCCAGCAGCTTATGGGCCCGCCCCGAAGATACGCAGTATTTT
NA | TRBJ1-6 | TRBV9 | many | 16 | CASSVDGDGRLGPLHF | TGTGCCAGCAGCGTAGATGGTGACGGAAGATTGGGACCCCTCCACTTT
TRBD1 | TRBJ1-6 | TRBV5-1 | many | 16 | CASSLKTGQHNSPLHF | TGCGCCAGCAGCTTAAAGACGGGACAGCATAATTCACCCCTCCACTTT
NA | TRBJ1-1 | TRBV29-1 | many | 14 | CSVGRVLMNTEAFF | TGCAGCGTTGGTCGGGTCCTCATGAACACTGAAGCTTTCTTT
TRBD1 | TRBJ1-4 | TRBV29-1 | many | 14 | CSALGKGAREKLFF | TGCAGCGCCCTTGGGAAGGGGGCGCGGGAAAAACTGTTTTTT
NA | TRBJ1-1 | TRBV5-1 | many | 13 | CASSSGANTEAFF | TGCGCCAGCAGCTCAGGGGCGAACACTGAAGCTTTCTTT
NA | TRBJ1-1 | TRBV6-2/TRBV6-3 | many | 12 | CASSPSGIEAFF | TGTGCCAGCAGTCCCTCCGGGATTGAAGCTTTCTTT
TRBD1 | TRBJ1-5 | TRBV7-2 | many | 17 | CASSVSTGRSSNQPQHF | TGTGCCAGCAGCGTATCGACAGGGAGGAGTAGCAATCAGCCCCAGCATTTT
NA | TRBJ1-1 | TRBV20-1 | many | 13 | CSAQTPMNTEAFF | TGCAGTGCTCAGACCCCCATGAACACTGAAGCTTTCTTT
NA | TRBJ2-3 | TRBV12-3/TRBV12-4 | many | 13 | CASSLMVTDTQYF | TGTGCCAGCAGTTTAATGGTCACAGATACGCAGTATTTT
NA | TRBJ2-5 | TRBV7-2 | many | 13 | CASSLGHRETQYF | TGTGCCAGCAGCTTAGGGCACCGAGAGACCCAGTACTTC
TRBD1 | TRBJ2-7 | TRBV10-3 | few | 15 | CAISDRDRGTYEQYF | TGTGCCATCAGCGACCGGGACAGGGGGACCTACGAGCAGTACTTC
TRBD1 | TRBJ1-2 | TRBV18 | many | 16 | CASSPRWGQESYGYTF | TGTGCCAGCTCGCCCCGTTGGGGACAGGAATCCTATGGCTACACCTTC
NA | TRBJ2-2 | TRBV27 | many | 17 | CASSFLSDSINTGELFF | TGTGCCAGCAGTTTTTTGTCTGACAGCATTAACACCGGGGAGCTGTTTTTT
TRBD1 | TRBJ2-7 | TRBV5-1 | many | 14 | CASSVGTGVGEQYF | TGCGCCAGCAGCGTCGGGACAGGGGTTGGCGAGCAGTACTTC
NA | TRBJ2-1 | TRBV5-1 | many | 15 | CASSLVGTEDNEQFF | TGCGCCAGCAGCTTGGTTGGGACTGAAGACAATGAGCAGTTCTTC
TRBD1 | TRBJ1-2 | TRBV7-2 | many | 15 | CASSYDGTDNYGYTF | TGTGCCAGCAGTTACGACGGGACAGATAACTATGGCTACACCTTC
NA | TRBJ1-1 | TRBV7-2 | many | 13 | CASSSEWGTEAFF | TGTGCCAGCAGCTCCGAATGGGGCACTGAAGCTTTCTTT
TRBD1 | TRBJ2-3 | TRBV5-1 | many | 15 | CASSLGDRVSDTQYF | TGCGCCAGCAGCTTGGGGGACAGGGTGTCAGATACGCAGTATTTT
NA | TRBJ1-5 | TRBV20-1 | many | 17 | CSAVNVASGGSNQPQHF | TGCAGTGCCGTTAATGTCGCCTCCGGTGGAAGCAATCAGCCCCAGCATTTT
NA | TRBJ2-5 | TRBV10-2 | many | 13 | CASSEVGAETQYF | TGCGCCAGCAGTGAAGTGGGTGCGGAGACCCAGTACTTC
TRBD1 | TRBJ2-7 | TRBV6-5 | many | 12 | CASSRDSYEQYF | TGTGCCAGCAGCCGGGACAGCTACGAGCAGTACTTC
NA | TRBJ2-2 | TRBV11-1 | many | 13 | CASSLLMTGELFF | TGTGCCAGCAGCTTATTGATGACCGGGGAGCTGTTTTTT
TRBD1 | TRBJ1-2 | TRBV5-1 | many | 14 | CASSFDRVDYGYTF | TGCGCCAGCAGCTTTGACAGGGTGGACTATGGCTACACCTTC